This T cell receptor beta chain was sequenced during a study of CD8 T cells in ankylosing spondylitis. Findings and limits, study-wide: The authors reported significant enrichment of disease-linked clones in matched ankylosing spondylitis synovial fluid. Clones linked with disease were CD8+ and fairly uncommon in the peripheral blood. Made up of 7 to 9 highly homologous variants, a TCR beta motif appeared characteristic of ankylosing spondylitis blood. Earlier reports found some motif variants in synovial fluid and blood in reactive arthritis.

This CDR3 has 13 residues. V was trimmed by 3 bases and J by 5 bases, leaving 10 bases between them. TCRdb redid the calling of the 5' RACE reads with MiXCR, one entry per CDR3 protein. The data show about 210,000 distinct CDR3 sequences, around 7.9% seen once. This clonotype was counted many times. The antigen is undetermined. The sample comprised blood, either unsorted or a sorted T cell fraction (not recorded which). This clonotype was obtained from a male donor with ankylosing spondylitis. The V gene is TRBV12-3 or TRBV12-4, the J gene TRBJ1-2, with D hard to call. The CDR3 DNA reads TGTGCCAGCAGTTTGACCAGCCCATATGGCTACACCTTC. It codes for CASSLTSPYGYTF.